A selection of T cell receptor beta chains follows, all from one sample in a study of cytomegalovirus exposure and HLA in healthy donors. TCRdb's table, derived via immunoSEQ multiplex PCR, lists solely in-frame clones and lacks some. Of around 170,000 clones in the sample, approximately 83% are singletons; the top ten hold 1.5%. Sequenced: PBMCs. These receptors all come from a woman aged 18-35 years in good health and CMV-seronegative. The CDR3 runs from the conserved cysteine through the conserved F or W. A D gene is named only where the DNA matches it firmly. Size is stated for part of the rows, as once, few or many counts, or as a class when the clone is expanded.

CDR3 protein: CASSLATDGYTF
CDR3 DNA: TGCGCCAGCAGCTTGGCGACAGATGGCTACACCTTC
V gene: TRBV5-1
clone size: .
J gene: TRBJ1-2
D gene: .

CDR3 protein: CASSNPRRQGRDYNEQFF
CDR3 DNA: TGTGCCAGTAGCAATCCCAGGAGACAGGGGAGGGATTACAATGAGCAGTTCTTC
V gene: TRBV19
clone size: .
J gene: TRBJ2-1
D gene: .

CDR3 protein: CASKGVSDTGELFF
CDR3 DNA: TGTGCCAGTAAGGGGGTCTCGGACACCGGGGAGCTGTTTTTT
V gene: TRBV19
clone size: .
J gene: TRBJ2-2
D gene: .

CDR3 protein: CASSSPGVLQPQHF
CDR3 DNA: TGTGCCAGCAGCTCCCCAGGGGTCCTCCAGCCCCAGCATTTT
V gene: TRBV9
clone size: .
J gene: TRBJ1-5
D gene: .

CDR3 protein: CASSLQGRGTEAFF
CDR3 DNA: TGTGCCAGCAGCTTACAGGGGAGGGGTACTGAAGCTTTCTTT
V gene: TRBV7-9
clone size: .
J gene: TRBJ1-1
D gene: .

CDR3 protein: CASSQVNRGPYEQYF
CDR3 DNA: TGTGCCAGCAGCCAAGTCAACAGGGGCCCCTACGAGCAGTACTTC
V gene: TRBV14
clone size: few
J gene: TRBJ2-7
D gene: TRBD1

CDR3 protein: CASSDRGRSAKNIQYF
CDR3 DNA: TGTGCCAGCTCGGACAGGGGTCGATCGGCCAAAAACATTCAGTACTTC
V gene: TRBV18
clone size: .
J gene: TRBJ2-4
D gene: TRBD1

CDR3 protein: CASSWGGLAGYNEQFF
CDR3 DNA: TGCGCCAGCAGCTGGGGGGGACTAGCGGGGTACAATGAGCAGTTCTTC
V gene: TRBV5-1
clone size: .
J gene: TRBJ2-1
D gene: TRBD2

CDR3 protein: CASSYGDRGSYEQYF
CDR3 DNA: TGTGCCAGTAGTTATGGGGACCGGGGGTCCTACGAGCAGTACTTC
V gene: TRBV19
clone size: .
J gene: TRBJ2-7
D gene: .

CDR3 protein: CAISDRDQPQHF
CDR3 DNA: TGTGCCATCAGTGACAGGGATCAGCCCCAGCATTTT
V gene: TRBV10-3
clone size: .
J gene: TRBJ1-5
D gene: .

CDR3 protein: CASSYWTGARDRSTQYF
CDR3 DNA: TGTGCCAGCAGTTATTGGACAGGCGCCCGAGATCGTAGTACGCAGTATTTT
V gene: TRBV28
clone size: few
J gene: TRBJ2-3
D gene: TRBD1

CDR3 protein: CASSEGQGRGETQYF
CDR3 DNA: TGTGCCAGCAGTGAGGGACAGGGAAGAGGAGAGACCCAGTACTTC
V gene: TRBV6-1
clone size: .
J gene: TRBJ2-5
D gene: TRBD1

CDR3 protein: CASSLDRGRWGTEAFF
CDR3 DNA: TGTGCCAGCAGCTTGGACAGGGGACGGTGGGGGACTGAAGCTTTCTTT
V gene: TRBV5-8
clone size: .
J gene: TRBJ1-1
D gene: TRBD1

CDR3 protein: CASRTGTGGYEQFF
CDR3 DNA: TGTGCCAGCAGGACCGGGACAGGGGGCTATGAGCAGTTCTTC
V gene: TRBV2
clone size: .
J gene: TRBJ2-1
D gene: TRBD1

CDR3 protein: CASTQGGDRRNEQFF
CDR3 DNA: TGTGCCAGCACCCAGGGGGGGGACAGGAGAAATGAGCAGTTCTTC
V gene: TRBV2
clone size: .
J gene: TRBJ2-1
D gene: .

CDR3 protein: CASRRQTVYTF
CDR3 DNA: TGTGCCAGCAGGAGACAGACCGTCTACACCTTC
V gene: TRBV2
clone size: .
J gene: TRBJ1-2
D gene: .

CDR3 protein: CAWGTFGTQYF
CDR3 DNA: TGTGCCTGGGGGACTTTCGGTACGCAGTATTTT
V gene: TRBV30
clone size: .
J gene: TRBJ2-3
D gene: .

CDR3 protein: CASSRNLAGGNTGELFF
CDR3 DNA: TGTGCCAGCTCACGAAACCTAGCGGGCGGGAACACCGGGGAGCTGTTTTTT
V gene: TRBV18
clone size: .
J gene: TRBJ2-2
D gene: TRBD2

CDR3 protein: CAWSPLAYGYTF
CDR3 DNA: TGTGCCTGGAGTCCGCTTGCGTATGGCTACACCTTC
V gene: TRBV30
clone size: .
J gene: TRBJ1-2
D gene: .

CDR3 protein: CASIAAGGQETQYF
CDR3 DNA: TGTGCCAGCATTGCAGCGGGGGGCCAAGAGACCCAGTACTTC
V gene: TRBV2
clone size: .
J gene: TRBJ2-5
D gene: TRBD2

CDR3 protein: CASSIEYYYGYTF
CDR3 DNA: TGTGCCAGTAGTATAGAGTACTACTATGGCTACACCTTC
V gene: TRBV19
clone size: .
J gene: TRBJ1-2
D gene: .

CDR3 protein: CASSKTGDTQYF
CDR3 DNA: TGTGCCAGCAGTAAAACAGGAGATACGCAGTATTTT
V gene: TRBV27
clone size: .
J gene: TRBJ2-3
D gene: .

CDR3 protein: CASSLSGGGQETQYF
CDR3 DNA: TGTGCCAGCAGCCTGTCGGGGGGTGGCCAAGAGACCCAGTACTTC
V gene: TRBV5-4
clone size: .
J gene: TRBJ2-5
D gene: TRBD2

CDR3 protein: CASSYSRDRVKPQHF
CDR3 DNA: TGTGCCAGCAGTTACTCTCGGGACAGGGTAAAACCCCAGCATTTT
V gene: TRBV6-5
clone size: .
J gene: TRBJ1-5
D gene: TRBD1

CDR3 protein: CASSLLNLNTEAFF
CDR3 DNA: TGTGCCAGCAGTTTATTAAATCTGAACACTGAAGCTTTCTTT
V gene: TRBV28
clone size: few
J gene: TRBJ1-1
D gene: .

CDR3 protein: CASSSIQGYEQFF
CDR3 DNA: TGTGCCAGCAGCTCGATCCAGGGCTATGAGCAGTTCTTC
V gene: TRBV5-6
clone size: .
J gene: TRBJ2-1
D gene: .

CDR3 protein: CASSPRRGGETQYF
CDR3 DNA: TGTGCCAGCAGTCCGAGGAGGGGAGGAGAGACCCAGTACTTC
V gene: TRBV2
clone size: .
J gene: TRBJ2-5
D gene: .

CDR3 protein: CASKETGGEGDGYTF
CDR3 DNA: TGTGCCAGCAAAGAGACAGGGGGCGAAGGGGATGGCTACACCTTC
V gene: TRBV2
clone size: .
J gene: TRBJ1-2
D gene: TRBD1

CDR3 protein: CASSHSSSRSSYEQYF
CDR3 DNA: TGTGCCAGCAGCCACTCCTCTAGCCGCTCCTCCTACGAGCAGTACTTC
V gene: TRBV28
clone size: .
J gene: TRBJ2-7
D gene: .

CDR3 protein: CAWLKRGGRETQYF
CDR3 DNA: TGTGCCTGGCTCAAGCGGGGGGGCCGGGAGACCCAGTACTTC
V gene: TRBV30
clone size: .
J gene: TRBJ2-5
D gene: TRBD2

CDR3 protein: CASSSNPGQGGQYF
CDR3 DNA: TGTGCCAGCAGTTCAAATCCGGGACAGGGGGGGCAGTACTTC
V gene: TRBV28
clone size: .
J gene: TRBJ2-7
D gene: TRBD1

CDR3 protein: CASSLRGVAGQGATGGNTIYF
CDR3 DNA: TGCGCCAGCAGCCTAAGAGGTGTTGCGGGACAGGGGGCGACCGGTGGAAACACCATATATTTT
V gene: TRBV4-1
clone size: .
J gene: TRBJ1-3
D gene: TRBD1

CDR3 protein: CASSYKPTGYAFF
CDR3 DNA: TGTGCCAGCAGCTACAAGCCGACAGGCTATGCTTTCTTT
V gene: TRBV5-6
clone size: .
J gene: TRBJ1-1
D gene: .

CDR3 protein: CASSSPDTSFYGYTF
CDR3 DNA: TGCGCCAGCAGTTCCCCCGACACCTCCTTCTATGGCTACACCTTC
V gene: TRBV5-1
clone size: few
J gene: TRBJ1-2
D gene: .

CDR3 protein: CASSLQGTIDEQYF
CDR3 DNA: TGTGCCAGCAGCTTACAGGGGACTATCGACGAGCAGTACTTC
V gene: TRBV7-6
clone size: .
J gene: TRBJ2-7
D gene: .

CDR3 protein: CASSHLTRGRRGVYGYTF
CDR3 DNA: TGTGCCAGCAGCCACCTGACCAGGGGGCGCCGAGGGGTCTATGGCTACACCTTC
V gene: TRBV11-3
clone size: .
J gene: TRBJ1-2
D gene: TRBD1

CDR3 protein: CASKTGQETQYF
CDR3 DNA: TGTGCCAGCAAGACAGGCCAAGAGACCCAGTACTTC
V gene: TRBV2
clone size: .
J gene: TRBJ2-5
D gene: .

CDR3 protein: CAWSQAGGLPSYNEQFF
CDR3 DNA: TGTGCCTGGAGTCAAGCGGGGGGGCTACCTTCCTACAATGAGCAGTTCTTC
V gene: TRBV30
clone size: .
J gene: TRBJ2-1
D gene: TRBD2

CDR3 protein: CAWSTRSGANGLTF
CDR3 DNA: TGTGCTTGGAGTACCCGCTCTGGGGCCAACGGCCTGACTTTC
V gene: TRBV30
clone size: .
J gene: TRBJ2-6
D gene: .

CDR3 protein: CASSETSGYTDTQYF
CDR3 DNA: TGCGCCAGCAGTGAGACTAGCGGATACACAGATACGCAGTATTTT
V gene: TRBV10-1
clone size: .
J gene: TRBJ2-3
D gene: TRBD2

CDR3 protein: CASSPGQLWETQYF
CDR3 DNA: TGCGCCAGCAGTCCGGGACAGCTTTGGGAGACCCAGTACTTC
V gene: TRBV10-2
clone size: .
J gene: TRBJ2-5
D gene: TRBD1

CDR3 protein: CASSLTSLNTEAFF
CDR3 DNA: TGTGCCAGCAGCTTAACGTCCTTGAACACTGAAGCTTTCTTT
V gene: TRBV7-3
clone size: .
J gene: TRBJ1-1
D gene: .

CDR3 protein: CAISESLGGGRGYTF
CDR3 DNA: TGTGCCATCAGTGAGAGTCTAGGGGGCGGTCGGGGCTACACCTTC
V gene: TRBV10-3
clone size: few
J gene: TRBJ1-2
D gene: TRBD1

CDR3 protein: CASSENRGHTQYF
CDR3 DNA: TGTGCCAGCAGTGAGAACAGGGGGCATACGCAGTATTTT
V gene: TRBV6-1
clone size: .
J gene: TRBJ2-3
D gene: TRBD1